This TCR beta chain is drawn from a study of shared clonotypes between healthy human individuals. As regards this clone: Its cognate antigen is unknown.

CDR1 and CDR2 from the germline V gene are SGHTA and FQGNSA. The CDR3 has 16 amino acids. V dropped 1 base and J dropped 1 base, with 13 bases sitting between them. CD45RA+ naive and CD45RA-negative memory subsets were separated from CD4+ cells. Study-wide findings and caveats: Clonotype sharing levels among donors were expected to vary with sequencing depth. In general, naive subsets displayed greater estimated richness than memory subsets did. Shared across a few donors were about 4.8% of the naive CD4 clonotypes.

Clones were sequenced by immunoSEQ multiplex PCR, and TCRdb holds only the in-frame ones, with some missing. The sample carries more than 2,000,000 clones, 93% recorded once. Sequencing input: naive CD4+ T cells from PBMCs. Described subset: CD45RA+ positively selected. The sequence was obtained from a man between 18 and 35 years old in good health. Some clones in this sample may be carry-over from other donors' samples. The rearrangement joins TRBV7-2 to TRBJ1-1, with D possibly being TRBD1 (6 bases). This CDR3 reads CASSLVGGSTNTEAFF. The CDR3 DNA reads TGTGCCAGCAGCTTAGTGGGGGGCTCCACGAACACTGAAGCTTTCTTT.